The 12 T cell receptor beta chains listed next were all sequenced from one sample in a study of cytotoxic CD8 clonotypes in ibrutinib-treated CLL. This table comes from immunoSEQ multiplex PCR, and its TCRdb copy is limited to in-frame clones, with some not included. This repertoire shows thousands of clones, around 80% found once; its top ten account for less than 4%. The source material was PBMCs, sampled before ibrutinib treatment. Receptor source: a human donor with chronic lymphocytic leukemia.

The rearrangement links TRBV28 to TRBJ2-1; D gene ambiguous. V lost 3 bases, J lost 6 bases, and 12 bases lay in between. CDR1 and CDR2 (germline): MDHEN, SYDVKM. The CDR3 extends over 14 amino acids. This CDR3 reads CASSFFVGSNEQFF. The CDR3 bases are TGTGCCAGCAGTTTTTTTGTCGGCAGCAATGAGCAGTTCTTC.

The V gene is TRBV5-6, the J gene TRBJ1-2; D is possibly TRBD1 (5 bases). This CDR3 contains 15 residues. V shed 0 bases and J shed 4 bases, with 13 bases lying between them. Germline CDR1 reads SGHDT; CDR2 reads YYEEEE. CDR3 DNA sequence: TGTGCCAGCAGCTTGGGAGGGGTGGGAATCTATGGCTACACCTTC. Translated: CASSLGGVGIYGYTF.

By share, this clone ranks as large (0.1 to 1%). The CDR3 nucleotides are TGTGCCAGCAGCAACAGCCTGGCCACAGGGCCCAACTCTGGGGCCAACGTCCTGACTTTC. It translates to CASSNSLATGPNSGANVLTF. V is TRBV28 and J is TRBJ2-6; tentative D call: TRBD1 (6 bases). There are 20 residues in the CDR3. The V end was cut by 6 bases, the J end by 0 bases, with 24 bases between. Germline V CDR1 and CDR2: MDHEN, SYDVKM.

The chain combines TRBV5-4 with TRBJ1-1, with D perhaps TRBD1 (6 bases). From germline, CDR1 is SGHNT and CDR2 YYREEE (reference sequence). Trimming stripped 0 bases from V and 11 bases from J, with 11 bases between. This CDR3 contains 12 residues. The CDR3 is CASSLDAGEAFF. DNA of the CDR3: TGTGCCAGCAGCTTGGATGCAGGGGAGGCTTTCTTT.

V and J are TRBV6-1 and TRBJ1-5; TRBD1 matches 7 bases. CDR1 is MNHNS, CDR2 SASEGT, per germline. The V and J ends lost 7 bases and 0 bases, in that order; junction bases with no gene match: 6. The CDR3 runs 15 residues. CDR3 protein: CASTEGQYSNQPQHF. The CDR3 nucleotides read TGTGCCAGCACGGAGGGACAGTATAGCAATCAGCCCCAGCATTTT.

CDR3 region: CASKSGVGYEQFF. Written as DNA, the CDR3 is TGTGCCAGCAAAAGCGGGGTTGGCTATGAGCAGTTCTTC. V is TRBV27 and J is TRBJ2-1, with 7 bases matching TRBD2. V lost 7 bases to trimming and J lost 8 bases; unmatched junction nucleotides: 8. Looked up from germline, CDR1 is MNHEY and CDR2 is SMNVEV (reference sequence). The CDR3 is made up of 13 amino acids.

CDR3 coding DNA: TGTGCCAGCAGCGCCCAGGGTCAGAACACTGAAGCTTTCTTT. This sequence encodes CASSAQGQNTEAFF. The gene calls are TRBV9 and TRBJ1-1, with D maybe TRBD1 (5 bases). Trimming removed 3 bases from V and 1 base from J, with 10 bases in between. CDR1 is SGDLS and CDR2 is YYNGEE in the germline V gene. The CDR3 is 14 amino acids.

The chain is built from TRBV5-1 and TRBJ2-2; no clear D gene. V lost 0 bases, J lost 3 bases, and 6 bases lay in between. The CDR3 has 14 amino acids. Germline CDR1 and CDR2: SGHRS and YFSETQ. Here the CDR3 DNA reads TGCGCCAGCAGCTTGGGACGCCACACCGGGGAGCTGTTTTTT. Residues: CASSLGRHTGELFF.

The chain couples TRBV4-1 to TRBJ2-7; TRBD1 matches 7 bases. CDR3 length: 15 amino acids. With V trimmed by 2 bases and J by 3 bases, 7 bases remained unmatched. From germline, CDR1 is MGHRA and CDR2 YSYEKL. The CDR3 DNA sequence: TGCGCCAGCAGCCAACGGTCAGGGGGAAACTACGAGCAGTACTTC. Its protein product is CASSQRSGGNYEQYF.

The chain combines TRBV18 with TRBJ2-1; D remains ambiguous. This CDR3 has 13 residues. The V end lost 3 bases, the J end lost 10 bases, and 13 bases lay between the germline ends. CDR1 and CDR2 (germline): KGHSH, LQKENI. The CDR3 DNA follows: TGTGCCAGCTCACCTCTTTCCCCCTCGGAGCAGTTCTTC. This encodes CASSPLSPSEQFF.

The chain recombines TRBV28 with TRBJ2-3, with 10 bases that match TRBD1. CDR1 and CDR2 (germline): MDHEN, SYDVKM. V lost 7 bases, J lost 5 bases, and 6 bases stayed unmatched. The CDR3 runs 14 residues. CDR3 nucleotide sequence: TGTGCCAGCACAGACAGGGGGCTGGAAGATACGCAGTATTTT. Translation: CASTDRGLEDTQYF.

Here the CDR3 reads CASSISTGTGVLGQYF. The CDR3 coding sequence is TGTGCCAGCAGCATCTCAACCGGGACAGGGGTTTTAGGGCAGTACTTC. The chain joins TRBV27 to TRBJ2-7; 10 bases are shared with TRBD1. This CDR3 region has 16 residues. With V trimmed by 6 bases and J by 9 bases, 17 bases remained unmatched. Germline-derived CDR1 and CDR2 are MNHEY and SMNVEV (reference sequence).